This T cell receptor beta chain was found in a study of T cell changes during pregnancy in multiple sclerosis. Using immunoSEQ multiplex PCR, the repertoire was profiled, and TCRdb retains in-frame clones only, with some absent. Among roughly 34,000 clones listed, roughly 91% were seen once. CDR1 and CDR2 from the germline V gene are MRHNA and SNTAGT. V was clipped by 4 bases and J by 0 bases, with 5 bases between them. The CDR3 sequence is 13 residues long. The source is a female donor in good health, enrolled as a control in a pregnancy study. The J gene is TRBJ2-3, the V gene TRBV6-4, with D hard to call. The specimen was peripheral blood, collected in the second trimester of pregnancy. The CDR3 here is CASSVSSTDTQYF. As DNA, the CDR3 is TGTGCCAGCAGTGTATCTAGCACAGATACGCAGTATTTT.